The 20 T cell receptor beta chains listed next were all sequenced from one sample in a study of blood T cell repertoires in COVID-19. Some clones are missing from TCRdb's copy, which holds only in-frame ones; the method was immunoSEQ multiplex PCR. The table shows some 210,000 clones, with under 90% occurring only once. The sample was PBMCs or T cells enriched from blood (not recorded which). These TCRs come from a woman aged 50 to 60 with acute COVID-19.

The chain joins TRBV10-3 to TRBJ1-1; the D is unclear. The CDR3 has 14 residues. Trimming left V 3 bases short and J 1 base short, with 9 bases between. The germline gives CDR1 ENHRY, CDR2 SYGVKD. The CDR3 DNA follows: TGTGCCATCAGTGATCGGGGAACGAACACTGAAGCTTTCTTT. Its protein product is CAISDRGTNTEAFF.

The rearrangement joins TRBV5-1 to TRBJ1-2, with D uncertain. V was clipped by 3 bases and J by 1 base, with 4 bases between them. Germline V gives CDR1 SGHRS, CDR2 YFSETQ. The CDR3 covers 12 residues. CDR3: CASSSFNYGYTF. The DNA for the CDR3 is TGCGCCAGCAGCTCGTTTAACTATGGCTACACCTTC.

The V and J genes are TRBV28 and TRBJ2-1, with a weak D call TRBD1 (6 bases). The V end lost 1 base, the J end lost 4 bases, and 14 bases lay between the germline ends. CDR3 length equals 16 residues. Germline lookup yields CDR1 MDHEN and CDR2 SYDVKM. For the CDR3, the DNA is TGTGCCAGCAGTTTATTTCAGGGGCCCCTTTACAATGAGCAGTTCTTC. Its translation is CASSLFQGPLYNEQFF.

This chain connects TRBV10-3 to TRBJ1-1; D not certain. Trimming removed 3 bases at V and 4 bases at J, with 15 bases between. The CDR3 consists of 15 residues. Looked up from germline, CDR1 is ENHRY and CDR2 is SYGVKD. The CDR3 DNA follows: TGTGCCATCAGTGACCCTCAAAGGCGGGGCACTGAAGCTTTCTTT. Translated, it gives CAISDPQRRGTEAFF.

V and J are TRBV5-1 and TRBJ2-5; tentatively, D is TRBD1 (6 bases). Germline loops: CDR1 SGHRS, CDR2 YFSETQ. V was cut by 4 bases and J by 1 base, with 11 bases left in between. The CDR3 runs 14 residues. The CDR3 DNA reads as TGCGCCAGCAGCACCCGGACAGTCCAAGAGACCCAGTACTTC. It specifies CASSTRTVQETQYF.

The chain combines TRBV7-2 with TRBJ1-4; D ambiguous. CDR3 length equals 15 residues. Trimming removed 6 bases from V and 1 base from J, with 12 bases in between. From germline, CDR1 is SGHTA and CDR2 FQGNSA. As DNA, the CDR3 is TGTGCCAGCAGTCGAACCGGGATAACTAATGAAAAACTGTTTTTT. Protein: CASSRTGITNEKLFF.

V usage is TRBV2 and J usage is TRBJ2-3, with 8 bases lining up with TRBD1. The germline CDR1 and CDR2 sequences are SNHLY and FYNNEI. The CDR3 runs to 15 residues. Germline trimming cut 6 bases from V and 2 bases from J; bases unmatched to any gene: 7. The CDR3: CASRQGAQPTDTQYF. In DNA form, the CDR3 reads TGTGCCAGCAGGCAGGGGGCGCAGCCCACAGATACGCAGTATTTT. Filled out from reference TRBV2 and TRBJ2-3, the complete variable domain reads EPEVTQTPSHQVTQMGQEVILRCVPISNHLYFYWYRQILGQKVEFLVSFYNNEISEKSEIFDDQFSVERPDGSNFTLKIRSTKLEDSAMYFCASRQGAQPTDTQYFGPGTRLTVL.

The CDR3 DNA follows: TGTGCCAGCAGCTTAAACAGAGCCTACGAGCAGTACTTC. It translates to CASSLNRAYEQYF. The V call is TRBV7-6, the J call TRBJ2-7; no definite D call. Between the trimmed V and J ends, which lost 2 bases and 2 bases, there was a span of 7 bases. The CDR3 has 13 residues. Germline CDR1 SGHVS, CDR2 FNYEAQ.

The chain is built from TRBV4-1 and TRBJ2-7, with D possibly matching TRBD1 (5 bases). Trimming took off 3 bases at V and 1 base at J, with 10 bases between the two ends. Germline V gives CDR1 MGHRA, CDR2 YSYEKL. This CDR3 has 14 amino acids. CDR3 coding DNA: TGCGCCAGCAGCCAGGACATTATTTCCTACGAGCAGTACTTC. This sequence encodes CASSQDIISYEQYF.

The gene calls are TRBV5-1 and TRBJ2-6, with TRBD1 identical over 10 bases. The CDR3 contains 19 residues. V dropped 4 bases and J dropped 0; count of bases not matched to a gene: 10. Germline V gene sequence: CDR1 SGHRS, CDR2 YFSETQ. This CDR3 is CASSVNPGQGFSGANVLTF. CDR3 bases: TGCGCCAGCAGCGTAAATCCGGGACAGGGGTTCTCTGGGGCCAACGTCCTGACTTTC.

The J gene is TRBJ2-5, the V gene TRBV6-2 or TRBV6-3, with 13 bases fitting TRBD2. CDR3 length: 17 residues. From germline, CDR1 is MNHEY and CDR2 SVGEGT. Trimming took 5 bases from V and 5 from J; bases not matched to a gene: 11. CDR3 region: CASSPIGLAGVGETQYF. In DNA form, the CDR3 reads TGTGCCAGCAGTCCAATAGGACTAGCGGGAGTAGGGGAGACCCAGTACTTC.

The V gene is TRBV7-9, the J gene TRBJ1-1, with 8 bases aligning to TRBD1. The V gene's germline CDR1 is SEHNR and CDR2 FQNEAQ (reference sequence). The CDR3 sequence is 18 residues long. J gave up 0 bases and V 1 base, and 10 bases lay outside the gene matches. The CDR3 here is CASSLGMGQAHMNTEAFF. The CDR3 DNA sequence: TGTGCCAGCAGCTTAGGCATGGGACAGGCGCATATGAACACTGAAGCTTTCTTT.

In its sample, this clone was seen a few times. DNA of the CDR3: TGCGCCAGCAGCTTGGGAGGGCAGTCCTATGGCTACACCTTC. Residues: CASSLGGQSYGYTF. J is TRBJ1-2 and V is TRBV5-1; D ambiguous. CDR1 and CDR2 from the germline V gene are SGHRS and YFSETQ. V lost 0 bases and J lost 4, with 10 bases in between. The CDR3 sequence is 14 residues long.

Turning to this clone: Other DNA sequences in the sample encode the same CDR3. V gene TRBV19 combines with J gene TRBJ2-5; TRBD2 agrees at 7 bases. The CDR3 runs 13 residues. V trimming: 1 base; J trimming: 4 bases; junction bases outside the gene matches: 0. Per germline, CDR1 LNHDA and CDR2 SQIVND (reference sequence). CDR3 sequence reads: CASSIAGGETQYF. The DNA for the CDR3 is TGTGCCAGTAGTATAGCGGGGGGAGAGACCCAGTACTTC.

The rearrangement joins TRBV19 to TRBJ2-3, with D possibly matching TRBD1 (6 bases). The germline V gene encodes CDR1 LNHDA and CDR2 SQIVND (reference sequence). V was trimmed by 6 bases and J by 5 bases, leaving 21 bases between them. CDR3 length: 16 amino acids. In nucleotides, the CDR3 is TGTGCCAGTAGCAGGGGTCTCTCCTCGGGCGGAGATACGCAGTATTTT. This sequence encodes CASSRGLSSGGDTQYF.

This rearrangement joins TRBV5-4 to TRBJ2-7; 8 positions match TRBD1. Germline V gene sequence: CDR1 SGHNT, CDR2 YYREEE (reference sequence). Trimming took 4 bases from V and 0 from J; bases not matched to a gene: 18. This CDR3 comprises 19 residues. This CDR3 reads CASSRYVGQGTPSSYEQYF. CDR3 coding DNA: TGTGCCAGCAGCCGGTATGTAGGACAGGGAACCCCCAGCTCCTACGAGCAGTACTTC.

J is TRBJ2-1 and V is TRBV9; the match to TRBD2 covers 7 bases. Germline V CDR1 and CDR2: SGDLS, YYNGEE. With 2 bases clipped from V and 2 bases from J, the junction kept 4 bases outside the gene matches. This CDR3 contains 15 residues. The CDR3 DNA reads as TGTGCCAGCAGCGTCGGCGGGAGCACCTACAATGAGCAGTTCTTC. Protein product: CASSVGGSTYNEQFF.

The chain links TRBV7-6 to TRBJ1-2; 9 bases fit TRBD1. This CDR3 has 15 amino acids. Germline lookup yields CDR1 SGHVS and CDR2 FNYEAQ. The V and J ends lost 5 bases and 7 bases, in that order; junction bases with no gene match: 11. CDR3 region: CASSPTWGQGGGYTF. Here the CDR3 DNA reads TGTGCCAGCAGCCCTACTTGGGGACAGGGAGGTGGCTACACCTTC.

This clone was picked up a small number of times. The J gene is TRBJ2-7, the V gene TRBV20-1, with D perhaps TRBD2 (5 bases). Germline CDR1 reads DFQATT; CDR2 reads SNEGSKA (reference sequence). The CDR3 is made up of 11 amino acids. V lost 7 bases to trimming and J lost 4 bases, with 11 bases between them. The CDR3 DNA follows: TGCAGTGTTTCGTCGGGGTACGAGCAGTACTTC. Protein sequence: CSVSSGYEQYF.

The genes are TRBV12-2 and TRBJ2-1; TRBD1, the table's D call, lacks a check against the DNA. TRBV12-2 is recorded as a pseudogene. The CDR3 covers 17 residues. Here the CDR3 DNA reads TGTGCAAGTCGCTTATATTGGGGTCCCCCCAACAGGAATGAGCAGTTCTTC. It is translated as CASRLYWGPPNRNEQFF.